The 27 T cell receptor beta chains presented below share a single source sample, sequenced in a study of blood T cell repertoires in COVID-19. Libraries were prepared by immunoSEQ multiplex PCR; TCRdb keeps only in-frame clonotypes and omits some of them. The data hold 250,000 to 400,000 clones, with about nine tenths observed a single time. Material: peripheral blood. These receptor sequences come from a woman in her 30s with COVID-19, enrolled during active disease.

This chain links TRBV9 with TRBJ2-7; 7 bases map to TRBD2. Trimming took 2 bases from V and 0 from J; bases not matched to a gene: 5. Germline V gives CDR1 SGDLS, CDR2 YYNGEE. This CDR3 has 15 amino acids. CDR3 nucleotides: TGTGCCAGCAGCGTTGGGGGAGGGACCTCCTACGAGCAGTACTTC. It translates to CASSVGGGTSYEQYF.

The chain combines TRBV15 with TRBJ2-5; D might be TRBD2 (7 bases). V was cut by 0 bases and J by 5 bases, with 19 bases left in between. The CDR3 consists of 17 residues. Germline V gene sequence: CDR1 LNHNV, CDR2 YYDKDF (reference sequence). CDR3 DNA: TGTGCCACCAGCAGAGATAAGGGTGCGGGGGCTTCGGAGACCCAGTACTTC. Translated, it gives CATSRDKGAGASETQYF.

The chain joins TRBV12-3 or TRBV12-4 to TRBJ1-2; D is undetermined. The ends were cut back, 2 bases at V and 6 bases at J, with 10 bases in the middle. The CDR3 consists of 13 residues. In DNA, the CDR3 is TGTGCCAGCAGTTTAACGCAGGTTAATGGCTACACCTTC. It yields the protein CASSLTQVNGYTF.

V and J are TRBV19 and TRBJ2-1, with TRBD2 identical over 10 bases. Germline V gene data show CDR1 as LNHDA and CDR2 as SQIVND (reference sequence). The V gene end was trimmed by 4 bases and the J gene end by 6 bases; junction bases not matched to a gene: 12. The CDR3 extends over 17 amino acids. In DNA form, the CDR3 reads TGTGCCAGTAGTACATTCCCCTACAGCGGGGGGGCCAATGAGCAGTTCTTC. Its protein is CASSTFPYSGGANEQFF. Variable domain in full (rest from reference TRBV19 and TRBJ2-1): DGGITQSPKYLFRKEGQNVTLSCEQNLNHDAMYWYRQDPGQGLRLIYYSQIVNDFQKGDIAEGYSVSREKKESFPLTVTSAQKNPTAFYLCASSTFPYSGGANEQFFGPGTRLTVL.

The V call is TRBV19, the J call TRBJ1-1, with TRBD1 matching over 9 bases. Germline V gene lookup returns CDR1 LNHDA and CDR2 SQIVND (reference sequence). V lost 10 bases, J lost 4 bases, and 7 bases stayed unmatched. The CDR3 covers 13 residues. The CDR3 coding sequence is TGTGCCACCCTCCCGGACAGGGGCACTGAAGCTTTCTTT. Its translation: CATLPDRGTEAFF.

The rearrangement joins TRBV18 to TRBJ1-2; D gene ambiguous. From germline, CDR1 is KGHSH and CDR2 LQKENI. CDR3 size: 17 residues. V was clipped by 4 bases and J by 7 bases, with 25 bases between them. The CDR3 protein is CASSQLPGSLGSTGYTF. The CDR3 DNA is TGTGCCAGCTCACAACTCCCAGGATCCCTTGGATCGACTGGCTACACCTTC.

The table lists this clone with a count of one. The chain joins TRBV11-2 to TRBJ2-3, with 7 bases that match TRBD2. This CDR3 has 15 residues. From germline, CDR1 is SGHAT and CDR2 FQNNGV. J was trimmed by 2 bases and V by 6 bases; bases with no gene match: 8. The CDR3 nucleotides are TGTGCCAGCAGTCCCCGACTAGCTTTCACAGATACGCAGTATTTT. It specifies CASSPRLAFTDTQYF.

Remarks on this clone: The sample contains more than one DNA sequence encoding this CDR3. The chain joins TRBV7-9 to TRBJ1-2, with unresolved D. The length of the CDR3 is 14 residues. Trimming took 1 base from V and 4 from J, leaving 10 bases between them. CDR1 is SEHNR, CDR2 FQNEAQ, per germline (reference sequence). CDR3 sequence reads: CASSLGSSPYGYTF. The CDR3 DNA reads TGTGCCAGCAGCTTAGGTAGTTCCCCCTATGGCTACACCTTC.

The V and J genes are TRBV18 and TRBJ1-2; possible D gene TRBD1, 5 bases. The V gene lost 0 bases and the J gene lost 4 bases, with 18 bases spanning the gap. The germline CDR1 and CDR2 sequences are KGHSH and LQKENI. The CDR3 runs 17 residues. This CDR3 is CASSPPPGPRRGYGYTF. CDR3 nucleotides: TGTGCCAGCTCACCACCACCGGGACCCCGGAGGGGCTATGGCTACACCTTC.

The chain carries TRBV7-6 and TRBJ2-1; D possibly corresponds to TRBD1 (5 bases). Between the trimmed V and J ends, which lost 6 bases and 0 bases, there was a span of 15 bases. The germline CDR1 and CDR2 sequences are SGHVS and FNYEAQ. The CDR3 has 16 amino acids. CDR3 in amino acids: CASRKTALSSYNEQFF. As DNA, the CDR3 is TGTGCCAGCAGGAAGACAGCCCTTAGCTCCTACAATGAGCAGTTCTTC.

This clone was seen once. This chain links TRBV27 with TRBJ1-4; possible D gene TRBD1, 5 bases. The V and J ends lost 6 bases and 11 bases respectively, with 13 bases between them. The CDR3 is 12 residues long. Germline loops: CDR1 MNHEY, CDR2 SMNVEV (reference sequence). CDR3 in amino acids: CASRTGTAKLFF. The DNA for the CDR3 is TGTGCCAGCAGAACCGGGACTGCGAAACTGTTTTTT.

CDR3 residues: CASSLDRRTEAFF. DNA for the CDR3: TGTGCCAGCAGCTTGGACAGAAGGACTGAAGCTTTCTTT. This chain joins TRBV7-2 and TRBJ1-1; the D gene is possibly TRBD1 (6 bases). The CDR3 runs to 13 residues. Germline-derived CDR1 and CDR2 are SGHTA and FQGNSA. Trimming removed 3 bases at V and 5 bases at J, with 10 bases between.

The V call is TRBV12-5, the J call TRBJ2-5, with 10 nucleotides matching TRBD2. CDR3 size: 19 residues. Trimming cost V 0 bases and J 1 base; bases outside gene matches: 11. Germline lookup yields CDR1 LGHNT and CDR2 FRNRAP. DNA for the CDR3: TGTGCTAGTGGTTTGGTACATATAGCGGGGGGCCTGCCCCAAGAGACCCAGTACTTC. Its protein product is CASGLVHIAGGLPQETQYF.

The chain recombines TRBV5-4 with TRBJ2-2; TRBD1 agrees at 12 bases. The CDR3 extends over 17 amino acids. The junction had 4 bases not matched to a gene; V was cut back by 0 bases and J by 4 bases. CDR1 and CDR2 from the germline V gene are SGHNT and YYREEE (reference sequence). The CDR3 nucleotides are TGTGCCAGCAGCTTGGCCCCGGGACAGGGGGCCACCGGGGAGCTGTTTTTT. Protein: CASSLAPGQGATGELFF.

V is TRBV24-1 and J is TRBJ2-1, with 10 bases fitting TRBD1. Germline V gene sequence: CDR1 KGHDR, CDR2 SFDVKD. This CDR3 comprises 16 residues. V lost 4 bases and J lost 2; bases outside the gene matches: 4. The DNA for the CDR3 is TGTGCCACCAGTGAAAGGACAGGGGGGACCTACAATGAGCAGTTCTTC. Protein sequence: CATSERTGGTYNEQFF.

The V and J genes are TRBV2 and TRBJ2-5; 7 bases agree with TRBD2. The CDR3 totals 14 residues. Germline V CDR1 and CDR2: SNHLY, FYNNEI. Trimming cost V 6 bases and J 4 bases; bases outside gene matches: 8. The CDR3 reads CASRGTGGRETQYF. CDR3 nucleotide sequence: TGTGCCAGCAGGGGGACGGGGGGACGAGAGACCCAGTACTTC.

As regards this clone: The same CDR3 also results from other DNA sequences found in this sample. The rearrangement uses TRBV12-3 or TRBV12-4 and TRBJ1-1; the D is unclear. Trimming pared 2 bases from V and 4 bases from J, leaving 5 bases between. The CDR3 runs 12 residues. The CDR3 is CASSLPGTEAFF. CDR3 coding DNA: TGTGCCAGCAGTTTACCGGGCACTGAAGCTTTCTTT.

The CDR3 DNA is TGTGCCAGCACGACAGGGTCCGCTGGAAACACCATATATTTT. Protein product: CASTTGSAGNTIYF. This sequence joins TRBV6-5 and TRBJ1-3; TRBD1 matches 7 bases. Trimming took 7 bases from V and 2 from J; bases not matched to a gene: 5. The CDR3 length is 14 residues. CDR1 is MNHEY and CDR2 is SVGAGI in the germline V gene.

The rearrangement joins TRBV6-5 to TRBJ1-2, with 12 positions matching TRBD1. In germline, CDR1 is MNHEY, CDR2 SVGAGI. Losses at the gene ends were 7 bases for V and 4 bases for J; bases not matched to a gene: 7. There are 15 residues in the CDR3. The DNA of the CDR3 is TGTGCCAGCACCGGGACAGGGGGCTCCCTCTATGGCTACACCTTC. It yields the protein CASTGTGGSLYGYTF.

This chain connects TRBV3-1 (or the pseudogene TRBV3-2) to TRBJ2-7; a weak D match, TRBD2 (6 bases). There are 14 residues in the CDR3. Germline CDR1 reads LGHDT; CDR2 reads YNNKEL (reference sequence). Trimming shortened V by 3 bases and J by 4 bases, and 13 bases separated the two germline ends. The CDR3 protein is CASSHISGRYEQYF. The CDR3 coding sequence is TGTGCCAGCAGCCATATATCCGGGAGATACGAGCAGTACTTC.

This clone was found a few times. The chain joins TRBV19 to TRBJ2-7, with 10 bases identical to TRBD2. Trimming at V came to 5 bases and at J to 1 base, leaving 2 bases not matched to a gene. The V gene's germline CDR1 is LNHDA and CDR2 SQIVND (reference sequence). This CDR3 contains 14 residues. The DNA for the CDR3 is TGTGCCAGTAGTCCAGCGGGGGGGTCCTACGAGCAGTACTTC. Protein sequence: CASSPAGGSYEQYF. The variable domain in full, with the rest retrieved from reference TRBV19 and TRBJ2-7, is DGGITQSPKYLFRKEGQNVTLSCEQNLNHDAMYWYRQDPGQGLRLIYYSQIVNDFQKGDIAEGYSVSREKKESFPLTVTSAQKNPTAFYLCASSPAGGSYEQYFGPGTRLTVT.

Note on this clone: The same CDR3 is also encoded by other DNA sequences in this sample. The chain carries TRBV28 and TRBJ1-5; weak D call: TRBD1 (5 bases). Trimming pared 1 base from V and 2 bases from J, leaving 9 bases between. The CDR3 length is 15 residues. The V gene's germline CDR1 is MDHEN and CDR2 SYDVKM. The CDR3 sequence: CASSLSRVGNQPQHF. The DNA for the CDR3 is TGTGCCAGCAGTTTATCCAGGGTGGGCAATCAGCCCCAGCATTTT.

The chain carries TRBV28 and TRBJ2-5; D unclear. Germline lookup yields CDR1 MDHEN and CDR2 SYDVKM. Trimming shortened V by 4 bases and J by 3 bases, and 15 bases separated the two germline ends. CDR3 size: 15 residues. CDR3 nucleotides: TGTGCCAGCAGTTCCCTCCTAGGCCGAGAAGAGACCCAGTACTTC. Protein product: CASSSLLGREETQYF. Filled out from reference TRBV28 and TRBJ2-5, the complete variable domain reads DVKVTQSSRYLVKRTGEKVFLECVQDMDHENMFWYRQDPGLGLRLIYFSYDVKMKEKGDIPEGYSVSREKKERFSLILESASTNQTSMYLCASSSLLGREETQYFGPGTRLLVL.

The V and J genes are TRBV7-8 and TRBJ2-3; 7 bases are a match to TRBD2. The CDR3 covers 16 residues. V lost 4 bases to trimming and J lost 0 bases; unmatched junction nucleotides: 7. CDR1 SGHVS and CDR2 FQNEAQ come from the germline V gene. The CDR3 DNA sequence: TGTGCCAGCAGCTGGGCCCTAGCGGTTAGCACAGATACGCAGTATTTT. Its translation is CASSWALAVSTDTQYF.

V and J are TRBV7-8 and TRBJ2-7; TRBD2 matches at 7 bases. Germline CDR1 and CDR2: SGHVS and FQNEAQ. The CDR3 is made up of 13 amino acids. J was trimmed by 4 bases and V by 5 bases; bases with no gene match: 5. CDR3 in DNA: TGTGCCAGCAGCCCCGGGGGGAGGTACGAGCAGTACTTC. This gives the protein CASSPGGRYEQYF.

The J gene is TRBJ2-2, the V gene TRBV7-9; D is undetermined. Per germline, CDR1 SEHNR and CDR2 FQNEAQ (reference sequence). Trimming left V 3 bases short and J 3 bases short, with 2 bases between. This CDR3 contains 12 residues. CDR3 residues: CASSFDTGELFF. The CDR3 DNA reads TGTGCCAGCAGCTTCGACACCGGGGAGCTGTTTTTT.

A remark on this clone: One junction end disagrees with the germline gene, perhaps due to a read error. The genes are TRBV4-3 and TRBJ1-5, with D possibly TRBD1 on 6 matching bases. Germline loops: CDR1 LGHNA, CDR2 YSLEER. CDR3 length: 16 residues. The CDR3: CASSQDRGHSYQPQHF. The CDR3 nucleotides read TGCGCCAGCAGCCAAGATCGGGGACATAGCTATCAGCCCCAGCATTTT.